Listed below are T cell receptor beta chains from one sample, sequenced in a study of beta chain features in type 1 diabetes. Generated by immunoSEQ multiplex PCR, the TCRdb table keeps only in-frame clones and is missing some. The sample comprises roughly 330,000 clones, roughly 11% of which are singletons, and under 0.02% rests with the top ten. The sequenced sample was naive CD4+ T cells from blood. All receptors derive from a woman younger than 45 in good health. The CDR3 runs from the conserved cysteine through the conserved F or W. Each record gives: CDR3 length, J gene, D gene, V gene, clone size, CDR3 DNA, CDR3 protein. The D gene is left open where the match is weak. Where a row states a size, it is once, few, many or the class of an expanded clone; other rows omit it.

15 TRBJ2-3 TRBD2 TRBV7-2 few TGTGCCAGCAGCTTAGTAGCGGGAGGGCCAGATACGCAGTATTTT CASSLVAGGPDTQYF
16 TRBJ2-3 NA TRBV23-1 few TGCGCCAGCAGTCAATCGTCAACTAGCTTAACCGATACGCAGTATTTT CASSQSSTSLTDTQYF
16 TRBJ2-5 NA TRBV9 few TGTGCCAGCAGCGTAGGGTCCGCCGGAGGAGGGGAGACCCAGTACTTC CASSVGSAGGGETQYF
12 TRBJ1-4 NA TRBV6-6 NA TGTGCCAGCAGTTGGGGGGACGAAAAACTGTTTTTT CASSWGDEKLFF
16 TRBJ2-3 TRBD2 TRBV5-4 NA TGTGCCAGCAGCTTGAAGCTAGCGGGGCTCACAGATACGCAGTATTTT CASSLKLAGLTDTQYF
17 TRBJ2-7 NA TRBV21-1 NA TGTGCCAGCAGCAAAACGGTGGACAGCAGGACCGTCTGCGAGCAGTACTTC CASSKTVDSRTVCEQYF
15 TRBJ2-3 NA TRBV5-1 NA TGCGCCAGCAGCGTGACTATCCTAAGCACAGATACGCAGTATTTT CASSVTILSTDTQYF
16 TRBJ2-3 NA TRBV28 NA TGTGCCAGCAGCAGACCGGGACACTCTTTCACAGATACGCAGTATTTT CASSRPGHSFTDTQYF
17 TRBJ1-2 TRBD1 TRBV27 NA TGTGCCAGCACTCGGGACAGGGGTTTGGGATCGAACTATGGCTACACCTTC CASTRDRGLGSNYGYTF
15 TRBJ2-2 NA TRBV5-1 few TGCGCCAGCAGCTTAGGGGGTCGTAACACCGGGGAGCTGTTTTTT CASSLGGRNTGELFF
14 TRBJ1-2 NA TRBV5-6 few TGTGCCAGCAGCCGGGGGGAAGGCCCCTATGGCTACACCTTC CASSRGEGPYGYTF
14 TRBJ1-2 NA TRBV28 NA TGTGCCAGCAGCAGCGGACAGTGGGGCTATGGCTACACCTTC CASSSGQWGYGYTF
13 TRBJ2-1 NA TRBV6-6 NA TGTGCCAGCAGTAACCAGGGACAACATGAGCAGTTCTTC CASSNQGQHEQFF
17 TRBJ2-7 TRBD2 TRBV18 NA TGTGCCAGCTCACCAGCGCCTTTAGCGGGACTCTCCTACGAGCAGTACTTC CASSPAPLAGLSYEQYF
12 TRBJ2-7 NA TRBV12-1 few TGTGCCAGCAGGAACAGGGATAGCGAGCAGTACTTC CASRNRDSEQYF
14 TRBJ2-5 TRBD1 TRBV30 few TGTGCCTTCAACCTGGGACAGGGGTCGGAGACCCAGTACTTC CAFNLGQGSETQYF
14 TRBJ2-3 NA TRBV10-3 NA TGTGCCATCAGTAACAGGGTGGTGGGAGATACGCAGTATTTT CAISNRVVGDTQYF
15 TRBJ2-3 NA TRBV27 NA TGTGCCAGCAGGGGGACATACGACTACACAGATACGCAGTATTTT CASRGTYDYTDTQYF
19 TRBJ2-3 TRBD2 TRBV5-1 NA TGCGCCAGCAGCTTGTCGGGACTTGGGACTAGCCTATCCACAGATACGCAGTATTTT CASSLSGLGTSLSTDTQYF
16 TRBJ2-7 NA TRBV5-6 NA TGTGCCAGCAGCTTGGCCCTAGGGACAAGGGGCCACGAGCAGTACTTC CASSLALGTRGHEQYF
13 TRBJ1-4 NA TRBV11-1 NA TGTGCCAGCAGCGGGGGGACGAATGAAAAACTGTTTTTT CASSGGTNEKLFF
15 TRBJ2-1 TRBD2 TRBV7-3 few TGTGCCAGCAGCTTAGTGGGGGGGGGTTACAATGAGCAGTTCTTC CASSLVGGGYNEQFF
16 TRBJ2-5 TRBD2 TRBV7-2 NA TGTGCCAGCAGCTTAGCGCTGGCGGGAGCTATGGAGACCCAGTACTTC CASSLALAGAMETQYF
16 TRBJ1-1 TRBD1 TRBV4-1 NA TGCGCCAGCAGCCAAGAGGGGCAGGGGGGAAGCTCTGAAGCTTTCTTT CASSQEGQGGSSEAFF
13 TRBJ2-7 NA TRBV28 NA TGTGCCAGCAGTTTAGTGTCTGCCTACGAGCAGTACTTC CASSLVSAYEQYF
13 TRBJ2-7 NA TRBV6-1 few TGTGCCAGCAGTTCCCGACCCGGGGACGAGCAGTACTTC CASSSRPGDEQYF
13 TRBJ1-1 NA TRBV5-1 NA TGCGCCAGCAGCTCTCAGGGTCAGGTTGAAGCTTTCTTT CASSSQGQVEAFF
15 TRBJ2-1 TRBD1 TRBV30 many TGTGCCTGGAGTGTAAGACAGGGGATTTATGGTGAGCAGTTCTTC CAWSVRQGIYGEQFF
15 TRBJ1-1 NA TRBV6-5 few TGTGCCAGCAGTTACACAGACGAGAGCTACACTGAAGCTTTCTTT CASSYTDESYTEAFF
12 TRBJ2-5 NA TRBV18 NA TGTGCCAGCTCACCCTCGGAAGAGACCCAGTACTTC CASSPSEETQYF
15 TRBJ2-2 NA TRBV5-4 few TGTGCCAGCAGCTTGAAACAGGGAATCACCGGGGAGCTGTTTTTT CASSLKQGITGELFF
14 TRBJ1-1 NA TRBV2 few TGTGCCAGCAGCAGTCAGGGAGGGAACACTGAAGCTTTCTTT CASSSQGGNTEAFF
15 TRBJ1-1 TRBD1 TRBV9 NA TGTGCCAGCAGCTTGACAGGGGGCGCAGGGACTGAAGCTTTCTTT CASSLTGGAGTEAFF
15 TRBJ1-4 TRBD1 TRBV6-5 NA TGTGCCAGCAGGAGAGACAGGGGGCGAGGAGAAAAACTGTTTTTT CASRRDRGRGEKLFF
15 TRBJ2-1 TRBD1 TRBV6-1 few TGTGCCAGCAGTGGCGGCCAGGGGGCCTACAATGAGCAGTTCTTC CASSGGQGAYNEQFF
13 TRBJ2-5 TRBD1 TRBV30 NA TGTGCCTGGAGTAAACAGGGGTCGGAGACCCAGTACTTC CAWSKQGSETQYF
14 TRBJ2-2 TRBD2 TRBV27 NA TGTGCCAGCTCAGCGGGAGCGAACACCGGGGAGCTGTTTTTT CASSAGANTGELFF
18 TRBJ2-5 NA TRBV4-2 NA TGTGCCAGCAGCCAAGATTTATCGTTCGCGGGAACCCAAGAGACCCAGTACTTC CASSQDLSFAGTQETQYF
14 TRBJ2-1 TRBD2 TRBV30 few TGTGCCTGGAGTGTTATAGCGGGAGGGAGTGAGCAGTTCTTC CAWSVIAGGSEQFF
14 TRBJ2-7 NA TRBV2 few TGTGCCAGCGGTCCCCCAGGAGGGTACTACGAGCAGTACTTC CASGPPGGYYEQYF
14 TRBJ1-1 NA TRBV5-1 NA TGCGCCAGCAGCTTGGGTGCCCCAGGGCCTGAAGCTTTCTTT CASSLGAPGPEAFF
16 TRBJ2-1 TRBD2 TRBV11-2 NA TGTGCCAGCAGCCTCTCACTAGCGGGGGGTGAGAATGAGCAGTTCTTC CASSLSLAGGENEQFF
13 TRBJ1-2 NA TRBV30 few TGTGCCTGGAGTGTTGGACGGGAGTATGGCTACACCTTC CAWSVGREYGYTF
16 TRBJ2-3 TRBD2 TRBV27 NA TGTGCCAGCAGTCCTAGACTAGCGGGGGGCACAGATACGCAGTATTTT CASSPRLAGGTDTQYF
13 TRBJ2-1 TRBD1 TRBV18 NA TGTGCCAGCCTCCGGGACAGCTACAATGAGCAGTTCTTC CASLRDSYNEQFF
17 TRBJ2-3 TRBD1 TRBV30 NA TGTGCCTGGAACACCGACAGGGCCTCTACCAATGTAGATACGCAGTATTTT CAWNTDRASTNVDTQYF
16 TRBJ1-2 TRBD1 TRBV7-2 few TGTGCCAGCAGCTCGACAGGGGGCGCGAATTTCTATGGCTACACCTTC CASSSTGGANFYGYTF
15 TRBJ2-1 TRBD2 TRBV9 NA TGTGCCAGCAGCGTAGTTAGCGGGACCTACAATGAGCAGTTCTTC CASSVVSGTYNEQFF
14 TRBJ2-7 TRBD2 TRBV27 NA TGTGCCAGCAGTAACGGGAGGAACTCCTACGAGCAGTACTTC CASSNGRNSYEQYF
18 TRBJ2-6 TRBD1 TRBV18 NA TGTGCCAGCTCACCCCGGGACAGGGGACACTCTGGGGCCAACGTCCTGACTTTC CASSPRDRGHSGANVLTF
16 TRBJ2-1 TRBD2 TRBV4-3 NA TGCGCCAGCAGCCAAGACCGGCTAGCGGAAAACAATGAGCAGTTCTTC CASSQDRLAENNEQFF
15 TRBJ2-4 TRBD1 TRBV2 NA TGTGCCAGCTGTGGGACAGGGTTAGCCAAAAACATTCAGTACTTC CASCGTGLAKNIQYF
14 TRBJ1-5 NA TRBV18 few TGTGCCAGCTCACCGTTCAGGGAAAATCAGCCCCAGCATTTT CASSPFRENQPQHF
16 TRBJ2-7 NA TRBV15 few TGTGCCACCAGCAGAGATAGCAGTAAAACTACCTACGAGCAGTACTTC CATSRDSSKTTYEQYF